A single sample is the source of the 25 T cell receptor beta chains below, sequenced in a study of OX40 agonist ivuxolimab in advanced cancers. Repertoires were generated with immunoSEQ multiplex PCR, while TCRdb's copy carries only in-frame clones and drops some. The sample lists tens of thousands of clones, 75% to 95% seen once, with under 2% in the top ten. Sequencing used CD4+ or CD8+ T cells sorted from blood, obtained in a trial of the OX40 agonist ivuxolimab. The receptors were gathered from an adult with an advanced solid tumor such as melanoma, head and neck, liver or kidney cancer.

The chain combines TRBV30 with TRBJ1-2; no firm D call. The germline gives CDR1 GTSNPN, CDR2 SVGIG (reference sequence). Trimming removed 2 bases from V and 5 bases from J, with 15 bases in between. The CDR3 loop spans 14 amino acids. CDR3 bases: TGTGCCTGGAGTCCCCCCGGACCGACTTATGGCTACACCTTC. This translates into CAWSPPGPTYGYTF.

This clone was recorded once. V is TRBV29-1 and J is TRBJ1-3; D remains unclear. The CDR3 has 15 residues. The germline V gene encodes CDR1 SQVTM and CDR2 ANQGSEA. Trimming took off 3 bases at V and 0 bases at J, with 12 bases between the two ends. The CDR3, as DNA: TGCAGCGTTGATGCGGCGCCCCTCTCTGGAAACACCATATATTTT. Translated: CSVDAAPLSGNTIYF.

J is TRBJ2-7 and V is TRBV21-1; the table's D call, TRBD1, was not checked against the DNA. TRBV21-1 is deemed a pseudogene. The CDR3 extends over 16 amino acids. The DNA of the CDR3 is TGTGCCAGCAGCAAAGGTGACAGGTTGGGAGCCTACGAGCAGTACTTC. Its protein product is CASSKGDRLGAYEQYF.

V is TRBV28 and J is TRBJ2-4, with D unresolved. The CDR3 has 12 residues. The V end was cut by 7 bases, the J end by 2 bases, with 6 bases between. Germline V gene lookup returns CDR1 MDHEN and CDR2 SYDVKM. CDR3 DNA sequence: TGTGCCAGCATAGGTCCCAAAAACATTCAGTACTTC. Protein product: CASIGPKNIQYF.

V usage is TRBV7-2 and J usage is TRBJ2-3; 8 positions agree with TRBD2. Germline lookup yields CDR1 SGHTA and CDR2 FQGNSA. There are 17 residues in the CDR3. The junction had 10 bases not matched to a gene; V was cut back by 3 bases and J by 2 bases. The CDR3 reads CASSFTLAESLTDTQYF. As DNA, the CDR3 is TGTGCCAGCAGCTTTACACTAGCGGAAAGCCTCACAGATACGCAGTATTTT.

The V call is TRBV5-1, the J call TRBJ1-5; D perhaps matches TRBD1 (5 bases). With 4 bases removed from V and 9 bases from J, the gap between germline ends came to 14 bases. The CDR3 loop spans 13 amino acids. Germline CDR1 is SGHRS and CDR2 is YFSETQ. CDR3 bases: TGCGCCAGCAGCCCGGACAACAGTGGGCCCCAGCATTTT. It is translated as CASSPDNSGPQHF.

The chain carries TRBV7-3 and TRBJ2-1, with TRBD2 matching 9 bases. Trimming at V came to 2 bases and at J to 12 bases, leaving 5 bases not matched to a gene. CDR1 is SGHTA and CDR2 is FQGTGA in the germline V gene. The CDR3 has 13 amino acids. CDR3 sequence (DNA): TGTGCCAGCAGCTTATCGGCGGGAGGGGCGCAGTTCTTC. Its protein product is CASSLSAGGAQFF.

This chain joins TRBV6-5 and TRBJ1-2; D uncertain. Trimming cost V 0 bases and J 0 bases, with 11 bases left between them. This CDR3 has 16 residues. CDR1 and CDR2 (germline): MNHEY, SVGAGI. CDR3 coding DNA: TGTGCCAGCAGTTACTCCTCTGGGGTGGCTAACTATGGCTACACCTTC. This gives the protein CASSYSSGVANYGYTF.

The chain combines TRBV4-1 with TRBJ2-7; 11 bases fit TRBD2. This CDR3 is built from 15 residues. The J segment lost 0 bases and the V segment lost 3 bases, leaving 1 base of the junction unmatched. Germline CDR1 reads MGHRA; CDR2 reads YSYEKL. CDR3 loop: CASSQTSGISYEQYF. CDR3 bases: TGCGCCAGCAGCCAGACTAGCGGGATCTCCTACGAGCAGTACTTC.

In its sample, this clone was seen once. The gene calls are TRBV4-2 and TRBJ1-5; D is uncertain. V shed 0 bases and J shed 7 bases, with 13 bases lying between them. Germline assignment: CDR1 LGHNA and CDR2 YNFKEQ. This CDR3 contains 15 residues. The CDR3 loop reads CASSQEGGPRQPQHF. DNA of the CDR3: TGTGCCAGCAGCCAAGAGGGCGGCCCCAGACAGCCCCAGCATTTT.

The chain joins TRBV6-1 to TRBJ1-5; tentatively, D is TRBD1 (6 bases). CDR3 length: 14 amino acids. Per the germline V gene, CDR1 is MNHNS and CDR2 is SASEGT. The ends were cut back, 2 bases at V and 3 bases at J, with 8 bases in the middle. CDR3 residues: CASSEWTDNQPQHF. CDR3 in DNA: TGTGCCAGCAGTGAATGGACAGACAATCAGCCCCAGCATTTT.

This sequence joins TRBV27 and TRBJ2-5; D tentatively reads TRBD1 or TRBD2 (6 bases each). The CDR3 runs to 14 residues. Germline lookup yields CDR1 MNHEY and CDR2 SMNVEV (reference sequence). Trimming cost V 3 bases and J 5 bases, with 13 bases left between them. CDR3 sequence reads: CASSFPGARETQYF. The CDR3 DNA follows: TGTGCCAGCAGTTTTCCGGGGGCGAGGGAGACCCAGTACTTC.

The chain has TRBV28 and TRBJ2-4; TRBD1 is a possible D gene (5 bases). V was clipped by 2 bases and J by 4 bases, with 9 bases between them. CDR1 is MDHEN, CDR2 SYDVKM, per germline. The CDR3 sequence is 14 residues long. The CDR3 sequence: CASSLQRQKNIQYF. The DNA of the CDR3 is TGTGCCAGCAGTTTACAGAGACAGAAAAACATTCAGTACTTC. The whole variable domain, filled in from reference TRBV28 and TRBJ2-4, reads DVKVTQSSRYLVKRTGEKVFLECVQDMDHENMFWYRQDPGLGLRLIYFSYDVKMKEKGDIPEGYSVSREKKERFSLILESASTNQTSMYLCASSLQRQKNIQYFGAGTRLSVL.

This sequence joins TRBV5-6 and TRBJ2-7; perhaps TRBD2 as D (6 bases). Trimming cost V 4 bases and J 10 bases, with 27 bases left between them. The CDR3 is 16 amino acids. The germline V gene encodes CDR1 SGHDT and CDR2 YYEEEE. The CDR3 loop reads CASSGFVMPSVAHQYF. For the CDR3, the DNA is TGTGCCAGCAGCGGATTCGTAATGCCTAGCGTAGCCCATCAGTACTTC.

V is TRBV28 and J is TRBJ2-7; no reliable D call. This CDR3 has 13 amino acids. Germline V gene lookup returns CDR1 MDHEN and CDR2 SYDVKM. The ends were cut back, 6 bases at V and 3 bases at J, with 12 bases in the middle. The CDR3 DNA reads TGTGCCAGCAGCGGACCTCCACGCTACGAGCAGTACTTC. Its protein product is CASSGPPRYEQYF.

The chain has TRBV7-3 and TRBJ2-1, with D maybe TRBD1 (5 bases). The germline V gene has CDR1 SGHTA and CDR2 FQGTGA. V lost 0 bases and J 7 bases, leaving 13 bases between the germline ends. The CDR3 loop spans 15 amino acids. Here the CDR3 DNA reads TGTGCCAGCAGCTTAACGTCAGGGATCCCAAATGAGCAGTTCTTC. Its translation: CASSLTSGIPNEQFF.

This chain joins TRBV11-2 and TRBJ1-4; D is possibly TRBD1 (5 bases). Trimming took off 3 bases at V and 8 bases at J, with 10 bases between the two ends. The CDR3 extends over 13 amino acids. Germline V gene lookup returns CDR1 SGHAT and CDR2 FQNNGV. The CDR3: CASSLGGNEKLFF. In DNA form, the CDR3 reads TGTGCCAGCAGCTTGGGGGGAAACGAAAAACTGTTTTTT.

The chain joins TRBV6-5 to TRBJ2-2; D may be TRBD2 (5 bases). Germline loops: CDR1 MNHEY, CDR2 SVGAGI. The CDR3 consists of 13 residues. V was pared by 5 bases and J by 4 bases, with 8 bases between. The CDR3 is CASSLAGTGELFF. The CDR3 DNA follows: TGTGCCAGCAGTCTCGCGGGCACCGGGGAGCTGTTTTTT.

The J gene is TRBJ1-1, the V gene TRBV7-8, with D possibly matching TRBD1 (5 bases). Per germline, CDR1 SGHVS and CDR2 FQNEAQ. This CDR3 region has 14 residues. The germline V and J ends were trimmed by 1 base and 1 base, with 7 bases remaining between them. The CDR3: CASSLDRGNTEAFF. In DNA form, the CDR3 reads TGTGCCAGCAGCTTAGATAGGGGGAACACTGAAGCTTTCTTT.

This CDR3 reads CAISGNTVTDTQYF. In DNA, the CDR3 is TGTGCCATCAGTGGTAATACTGTAACAGATACGCAGTATTTT. V usage is TRBV10-3 and J usage is TRBJ2-3; D remains ambiguous. CDR1 is ENHRY and CDR2 is SYGVKD in the germline V gene. The CDR3 spans 14 residues. V was cut by 4 bases and J by 3 bases, with 11 bases left in between.

V gene TRBV28 combines with J gene TRBJ1-4, with TRBD1 matching over 8 bases. CDR1 MDHEN and CDR2 SYDVKM come from the germline V gene. The CDR3 length is 15 residues. V dropped 8 bases and J dropped 2; count of bases not matched to a gene: 7. This CDR3 reads CASGGWTGTNEKLFF. The CDR3 region has the DNA TGTGCCAGCGGGGGTTGGACAGGGACTAATGAAAAACTGTTTTTT.

The chain combines TRBV5-4 with TRBJ2-1, with 9 bases fitting TRBD2. The germline CDR1 and CDR2 sequences are SGHNT and YYREEE (reference sequence). The CDR3 has 15 residues. With 0 bases clipped from V and 2 bases from J, the junction kept 0 bases outside the gene matches. CDR3 in amino acids: CASSLASGTYNEQFF. In DNA, the CDR3 is TGTGCCAGCAGCTTGGCTAGCGGGACCTACAATGAGCAGTTCTTC. The entire variable domain, with the rest obtained from reference TRBV5-4 and TRBJ2-1, is as follows: ETGVTQSPTHLIKTRGQQVTLRCSSQSGHNTVSWYQQALGQGPQFIFQYYREEENGRGNFPPRFSGLQFPNYSSELNVNALELDDSALYLCASSLASGTYNEQFFGPGTRLTVL.

The chain joins TRBV28 to TRBJ1-5; possibly TRBD1 for D (6 bases). There are 15 residues in the CDR3. V was cut by 6 bases and J by 2 bases, with 14 bases left in between. In germline, CDR1 is MDHEN, CDR2 SYDVKM. CDR3 region: CASSPTGFGNQPQHF. The CDR3 DNA sequence: TGTGCCAGCAGCCCTACAGGGTTTGGCAATCAGCCCCAGCATTTT.

The chain carries TRBV2 and TRBJ2-1, with D perhaps TRBD2 (5 bases). Trimming took 6 bases from V and 7 from J, leaving 10 bases between them. In germline, CDR1 is SNHLY, CDR2 FYNNEI. This CDR3 has 12 residues. CDR3 coding DNA: TGTGCCAGCAGACGGGAAAGGAATGAGCAGTTCTTC. This translates into CASRRERNEQFF.

V gene TRBV19 combines with J gene TRBJ1-5; a weak D match, TRBD1 (5 bases). This CDR3 contains 16 residues. Germline V gives CDR1 LNHDA, CDR2 SQIVND (reference sequence). V lost 6 bases, J lost 0 bases, and 15 bases lay in between. The CDR3 sequence: CASRGGFGYSNQPQHF. CDR3 DNA: TGTGCCAGTAGGGGGGGGTTCGGTTATAGCAATCAGCCCCAGCATTTT.